The 16 T cell receptor beta chains presented below share a single source sample, sequenced in a study of blood T cells in healthy people across ages. A sample-barcoded 5' primer and a J-beta primer mix were used in a second PCR of about 7 to 12 cycles. MiXCR, applied by TCRdb to the 5' RACE reads, yields one record per CDR3 protein. The table lists 1.5 million or so distinct CDR3 sequences, roughly 45% of them singletons. Sequenced input: blood. Receptor source: a young woman in good health.

The CDR3 DNA sequence: TGTGCCAGCAGCCCCGACCGTGGGAGGGGAAATGAGCAGTTCTTC. It specifies CASSPDRGRGNEQFF. The V call is TRBV3-1, the J call TRBJ2-1, with 7 bases aligning to TRBD2. The CDR3 runs 15 residues. Germline-derived CDR1 and CDR2 are LGHDT and YNNKEL (reference sequence). V shed 4 bases and J 7 bases; nucleotides not matched to a gene: 10.

This clonotype was picked up many times. V gene TRBV20-1 combines with J gene TRBJ2-1; 13 nucleotides match TRBD2. From germline, CDR1 is DFQATT and CDR2 SNEGSKA (reference sequence). The junction had 8 bases not matched to a gene; V was cut back by 6 bases and J by 9 bases. This CDR3 comprises 14 residues. The CDR3 protein is CSATTSGGAREQFF. CDR3 sequence (DNA): TGCAGTGCCACAACTAGCGGGGGGGCTCGTGAGCAGTTCTTC.

Concerning this clonotype: A much larger clone lies one base from this, so it may be a read error. The V gene is TRBV30, the J gene TRBJ2-4; D gene ambiguous. Germline V CDR1 and CDR2: GTSNPN, SVGIG (reference sequence). Between the trimmed V and J ends, which lost 3 bases and 4 bases, there was a span of 13 bases. The length of the CDR3 is 14 residues. This CDR3 reads CAWRSEIKKNIQYF. CDR3 bases: TGTGCCTGGAGGTCAGAGATTAAAAAAAACATTCAGTACTTC.

This sequence joins TRBV20-1 and TRBJ1-2; 8 nucleotides agree with TRBD1. The germline V gene encodes CDR1 DFQATT and CDR2 SNEGSKA (reference sequence). J gave up 8 bases and V 3 bases, and 8 bases lay outside the gene matches. CDR3 size: 13 residues. CDR3 residues: CSARPMDREGYTF. The CDR3 DNA sequence: TGCAGTGCTAGGCCGATGGACAGGGAAGGCTACACCTTC.

The chain has TRBV12-3 or TRBV12-4 and TRBJ1-5; D is perhaps TRBD1 (5 bases). V was cut by 4 bases and J by 2 bases, with 12 bases left in between. This CDR3 is 15 amino acids long. Here the CDR3 reads CASSSDIWGNQPQHF. The DNA for the CDR3 is TGTGCCAGCAGTTCGGACATTTGGGGCAATCAGCCCCAGCATTTT.

In this sample, this clonotype turned up a few times. The chain has TRBV12-3 or TRBV12-4 and TRBJ1-4; the D gene is possibly TRBD1 (6 bases). This CDR3 spans 13 amino acids. With 5 bases removed from V and 10 bases from J, the gap between germline ends came to 14 bases. CDR3 nucleotides: TGTGCCAGCAGTAGATCAGGGGCCGCAAAACTGTTTTTT. This gives the protein CASSRSGAAKLFF.

The chain has TRBV3-1 and TRBJ2-3; D unclear. Germline lookup yields CDR1 LGHDT and CDR2 YNNKEL (reference sequence). Deletions cut 1 base from V and 2 bases from J, with 13 bases between. The CDR3 has 16 amino acids. The CDR3 loop is CASSQVRAFSTDTQYF. CDR3 nucleotide sequence: TGTGCCAGCAGCCAAGTGCGAGCTTTCTCCACAGATACGCAGTATTTT.

The rearrangement uses TRBV6-1 and TRBJ2-1; TRBD1 agrees at 7 bases. Germline CDR1 reads MNHNS; CDR2 reads SASEGT. This CDR3 is 13 amino acids long. The junction had 5 bases not matched to a gene; V was cut back by 10 bases and J by 2 bases. As DNA, the CDR3 is TGTGCCACCCGACAGGGTCCCTACAATGAGCAGTTCTTC. Its translation is CATRQGPYNEQFF.

The chain has TRBV28 and TRBJ2-5, with 12 positions matching TRBD1. The J call may be faulty, since TRBJ2-7 better matches the DNA end. The CDR3 extends over 19 amino acids. The V gene's germline CDR1 is MDHEN and CDR2 SYDVKM. CDR3 sequence reads: CASSLGTGGVPILPYEQYF. DNA of the CDR3: TGTGCCAGCAGTTTGGGGACAGGGGGCGTACCTATCTTACCATACGAGCAGTACTTC.

In the case of this clonotype: At one end, the junction sequence differs from germline, possibly due to a read error. J is TRBJ1-6 and V is TRBV6-5; perhaps TRBD1 as D (6 bases). CDR1 is MNHEY, CDR2 SVGAGI, per germline. The CDR3 has 17 residues. The CDR3 reads CASSYLDRSSYNSLLHF. The CDR3 nucleotides read TGTGCCAGCAGTTACCTCGACAGGAGCTCCTATAATTCACTCCTCCACTTT.

This clonotype has a handful of counts. The gene calls are TRBV3-1 and TRBJ2-5; D possibly corresponds to TRBD2 (6 bases). Germline V gives CDR1 LGHDT, CDR2 YNNKEL (reference sequence). The CDR3 extends over 15 amino acids. Between the trimmed V and J ends, which lost 1 base and 11 bases, there was a span of 20 bases. CDR3: CASSQGLEGSSQQYF. The CDR3 bases are TGTGCCAGCAGCCAAGGACTAGAAGGGTCGTCGCAGCAGTACTTC.

Points on this clonotype: A much larger clone differs from this one at a single base, so this may be a read error. This chain uses TRBV5-6 with TRBJ2-3; D unclear. Trimming cost V 4 bases and J 7 bases, with 16 bases left between them. This CDR3 is 14 amino acids long. CDR1 and CDR2 from the germline V gene are SGHDT and YYEEEE. For the CDR3, the DNA is TGTGCCAGCAGCCCAGGACGGAAAAGGAATACGCAGTATTTT. Protein product: CASSPGRKRNTQYF.

In this sample, this clonotype turned up a few times. The rearrangement uses TRBV6-5 and TRBJ2-7; perhaps TRBD2 as D (7 bases). V was clipped by 4 bases and J by 3 bases, with 16 bases between them. The V gene's germline CDR1 is MNHEY and CDR2 SVGAGI. CDR3 length: 15 residues. CDR3 sequence: CASSSLPGGGYEQYF. CDR3 DNA: TGTGCCAGCAGTTCCCTCCCGGGGGGCGGCTACGAGCAGTACTTC.

This chain joins TRBV15 and TRBJ2-5; TRBD2 might be the D (5 bases). Trimming cost V 4 bases and J 3 bases, with 12 bases left between them. Germline V CDR1 and CDR2: LNHNV, YYDKDF (reference sequence). This CDR3 is built from 14 residues. CDR3 loop: CATSIKRGEETQYF. CDR3 nucleotide sequence: TGTGCCACCAGCATCAAACGGGGAGAAGAGACCCAGTACTTC.

Points on this clonotype: The junction differs from germline at one of its ends, possibly a read error. The chain is built from TRBV7-9 and TRBJ1-2, with 9 nucleotides matching TRBD1. Germline loops: CDR1 SEHNR, CDR2 FQNEAQ (reference sequence). The CDR3 extends over 15 amino acids. CDR3 protein: CASSKTWDREVGCTF. As DNA, the CDR3 is TGTGCCAGCAGCAAGACCTGGGACAGGGAGGTTGGCTGCACCTTC.

Ten or more counts support this clonotype. This chain links TRBV20-1 with TRBJ2-5; 9 bases are shared with TRBD2. The V and J ends lost 6 bases and 2 bases, in that order; junction bases with no gene match: 13. There are 16 residues in the CDR3. Germline V lookup: CDR1 DFQATT, CDR2 SNEGSKA (reference sequence). CDR3 sequence (DNA): TGCAGTGCCAAATCAGCGGGGGGCTCCCCACAAGAGACCCAGTACTTC. It yields the protein CSAKSAGGSPQETQYF.